A single sample is the source of the 9 T cell receptor beta chains below, sequenced in a study of blood T cell repertoires in COVID-19. Only in-frame clones appear in the TCRdb table, and some are missing; sequencing was by immunoSEQ multiplex PCR. Seen here are 75,000 to 100,000 clones, 80% to 90% observed once, and the top ten hold 15% to 20%. The sequencing sample was made of peripheral blood. Receptor source: a human donor in a cohort sampled during active COVID-19.

V usage is TRBV3-1 (or the pseudogene TRBV3-2) and J usage is TRBJ1-3; the D gene is possibly TRBD1 (5 bases). This CDR3 spans 14 amino acids. The germline CDR1 and CDR2 sequences are LGHDT and YNNKEL (reference sequence). The V gene lost 8 bases and the J gene lost 0 bases, with 11 bases spanning the gap. CDR3 DNA: TGTGCCAGCCGGACCAGGGACTCTGGAAACACCATATATTTT. Its translation: CASRTRDSGNTIYF.

The CDR3 DNA sequence: TGTGCCAGTAGTATAGGGGGGTGGACTAGCGGGAGTTCCTACAATGAGCAGTTCTTC. This encodes CASSIGGWTSGSSYNEQFF. J is TRBJ2-1 and V is TRBV19, with 13 bases lining up with TRBD2. This CDR3 comprises 19 residues. V was pared by 1 base and J by 1 base, with 7 bases of the junction left unmatched. Germline V gives CDR1 LNHDA, CDR2 SQIVND (reference sequence).

V is TRBV5-8 and J is TRBJ2-6; perhaps TRBD1 as D (5 bases). Trimming removed 6 bases from V and 0 bases from J, with 10 bases in between. This CDR3 is built from 15 residues. The germline gives CDR1 SGHTS, CDR2 YDEGEE. This chain's CDR3 is CASNSGYSGANVLTF. The DNA of the CDR3 is TGTGCCAGCAACTCAGGGTACTCTGGGGCCAACGTCCTGACTTTC. The variable domain in full, completed from reference TRBV5-8 and TRBJ2-6, reads EAGVTQSPTHLIKTRGQQATLRCSPISGHTSVYWYQQALGLGLQFLLWYDEGEERNRGNFPPRFSGRQFPNYSSELNVNALELEDSALYLCASNSGYSGANVLTFGAGSRLTVL.

The chain links TRBV4-1 to TRBJ2-1; D is perhaps TRBD1 (6 bases). This CDR3 spans 15 amino acids. The germline V and J ends were trimmed by 0 bases and 7 bases, with 13 bases remaining between them. The germline CDR1 and CDR2 sequences are MGHRA and YSYEKL. The CDR3 loop is CASSQESGRGNEQFF. The CDR3 DNA reads TGCGCCAGCAGCCAAGAGTCGGGCAGGGGAAATGAGCAGTTCTTC.

This chain uses TRBV6-2 or TRBV6-3 with TRBJ2-5, with D possibly being TRBD2 (6 bases). The V and J ends lost 2 bases and 2 bases respectively, with 6 bases between them. CDR3 length: 13 amino acids. CDR1 and CDR2 (germline): MNHEY, SVGEGT. As DNA, the CDR3 is TGTGCCAGCAGTTACGCGGGACAAGAGACCCAGTACTTC. This encodes CASSYAGQETQYF.

CDR3 in DNA: TGTGCCAGCAGTTTCAGGGGGCGAGGGGCCAACGTCCTGACTTTC. Protein product: CASSFRGRGANVLTF. The chain carries TRBV27 and TRBJ2-6; the match to TRBD1 covers 8 bases. The CDR3 runs 15 residues. Germline values: CDR1 MNHEY, CDR2 SMNVEV (reference sequence). Trimming at V came to 3 bases and at J to 4 bases, leaving 2 bases not matched to a gene.

This clone was counted a single time. The chain is built from TRBV9 and TRBJ2-3; 7 bases match TRBD1. J gave up 4 bases and V 1 base, and 6 bases lay outside the gene matches. Germline V lookup: CDR1 SGDLS, CDR2 YYNGEE. CDR3 length: 15 amino acids. CDR3 DNA sequence: TGTGCCAGCAGCGTAAAAGGGGGCGAGGCAGATACGCAGTATTTT. Translation: CASSVKGGEADTQYF.

This clone has just one count. This chain joins TRBV27 and TRBJ1-2; 8 positions agree with TRBD1. V lost 3 bases, J lost 7 bases, and 10 bases stayed unmatched. The CDR3 length is 15 residues. Germline CDR1 is MNHEY and CDR2 is SMNVEV (reference sequence). CDR3 protein: CASSFDRGGRSGYTF. The CDR3 coding sequence is TGTGCCAGCAGTTTTGACAGGGGAGGAAGGAGTGGCTACACCTTC.

This clone was picked up one time. This sequence joins TRBV5-6 and TRBJ2-1; TRBD1 agrees at 7 bases. The CDR3 is made up of 14 amino acids. Germline lookup yields CDR1 SGHDT and CDR2 YYEEEE. V lost 3 bases, J lost 2 bases, and 2 bases stayed unmatched. The CDR3 bases are TGTGCCAGCAGCTGGCAGGGGGCCTACAATGAGCAGTTCTTC. It specifies CASSWQGAYNEQFF.